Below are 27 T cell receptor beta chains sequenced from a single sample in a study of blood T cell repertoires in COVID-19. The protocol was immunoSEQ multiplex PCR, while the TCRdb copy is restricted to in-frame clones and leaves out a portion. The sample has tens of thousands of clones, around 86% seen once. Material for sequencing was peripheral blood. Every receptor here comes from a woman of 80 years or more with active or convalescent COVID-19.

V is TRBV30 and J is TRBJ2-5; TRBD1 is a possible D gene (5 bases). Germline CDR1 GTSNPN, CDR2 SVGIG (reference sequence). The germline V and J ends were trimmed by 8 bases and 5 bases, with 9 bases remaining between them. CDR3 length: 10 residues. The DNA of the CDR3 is TGTGCCCAGGGTTCCGAGACCCAGTACTTC. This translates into CAQGSETQYF.

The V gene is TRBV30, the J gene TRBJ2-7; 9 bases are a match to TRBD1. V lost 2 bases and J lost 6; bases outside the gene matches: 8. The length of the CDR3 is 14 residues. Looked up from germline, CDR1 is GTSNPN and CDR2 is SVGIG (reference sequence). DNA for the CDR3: TGTGCCTGGAGTCTTACAGGGGGCTTTTCCGAGCAGTACTTC. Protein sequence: CAWSLTGGFSEQYF.

The CDR3 nucleotides read TGTGCCAGCAGCTTAGATTGGGGACAGGGGACGGTAAGCAATCAGCCCCAGCATTTT. It specifies CASSLDWGQGTVSNQPQHF. V gene TRBV11-3 combines with J gene TRBJ1-5; 10 bases line up with TRBD1. Germline assignment: CDR1 SGHNT and CDR2 YENEEA. The length of the CDR3 is 19 residues. The junction had 9 bases not matched to a gene; V was cut back by 0 bases and J by 1 base.

In DNA form, the CDR3 reads TGCAGCGCGGAAATTCCCCGAGGGGGGGTCTCAGAGACCCAGTACTTC. Protein product: CSAEIPRGGVSETQYF. V is TRBV29-1 and J is TRBJ2-5, with D perhaps matching TRBD2 (7 bases). V was shortened by 7 bases and J by 4 bases, with 25 bases between the two germline ends. The CDR3 contains 16 residues. CDR1 and CDR2 from the germline V gene are SQVTM and ANQGSEA.

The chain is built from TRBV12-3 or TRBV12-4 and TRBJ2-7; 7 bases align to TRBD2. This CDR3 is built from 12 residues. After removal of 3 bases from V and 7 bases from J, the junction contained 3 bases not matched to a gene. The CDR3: CASSLTGGEQYF. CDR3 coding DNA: TGTGCCAGCAGTTTGACCGGGGGGGAGCAGTACTTC.

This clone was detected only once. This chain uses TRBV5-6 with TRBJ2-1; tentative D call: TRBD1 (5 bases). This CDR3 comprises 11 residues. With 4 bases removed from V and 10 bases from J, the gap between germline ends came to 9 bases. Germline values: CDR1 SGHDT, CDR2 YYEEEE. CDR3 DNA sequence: TGTGCCAGCAGCAGCCGACAGGAGCAGTTCTTC. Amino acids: CASSSRQEQFF. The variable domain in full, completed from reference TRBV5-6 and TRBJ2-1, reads DAGVTQSPTHLIKTRGQQVTLRCSPKSGHDTVSWYQQALGQGPQFIFQYYEEEERQRGNFPDRFSGHQFPNYSSELNVNALLLGDSALYLCASSSRQEQFFGPGTRLTVL.

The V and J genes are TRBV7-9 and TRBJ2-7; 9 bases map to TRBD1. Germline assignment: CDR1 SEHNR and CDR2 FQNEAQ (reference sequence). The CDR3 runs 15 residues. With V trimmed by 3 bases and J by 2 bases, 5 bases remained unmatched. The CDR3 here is CASSFSGTGTYEQYF. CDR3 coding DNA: TGTGCCAGCAGCTTTTCCGGGACAGGGACCTACGAGCAGTACTTC.

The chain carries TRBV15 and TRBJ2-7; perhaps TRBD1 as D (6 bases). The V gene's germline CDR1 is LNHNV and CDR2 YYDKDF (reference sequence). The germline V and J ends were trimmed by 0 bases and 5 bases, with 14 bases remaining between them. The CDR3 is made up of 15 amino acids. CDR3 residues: CATSRERGIGHEQYF. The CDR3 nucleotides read TGTGCCACCAGCAGAGAAAGGGGGATCGGCCACGAGCAGTACTTC.

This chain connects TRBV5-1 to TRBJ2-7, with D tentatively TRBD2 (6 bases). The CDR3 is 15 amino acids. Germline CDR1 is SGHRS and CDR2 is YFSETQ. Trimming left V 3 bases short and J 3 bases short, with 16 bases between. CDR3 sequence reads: CASSSTALGGYEQYF. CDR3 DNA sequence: TGCGCCAGCAGCTCTACCGCATTGGGGGGCTACGAGCAGTACTTC.

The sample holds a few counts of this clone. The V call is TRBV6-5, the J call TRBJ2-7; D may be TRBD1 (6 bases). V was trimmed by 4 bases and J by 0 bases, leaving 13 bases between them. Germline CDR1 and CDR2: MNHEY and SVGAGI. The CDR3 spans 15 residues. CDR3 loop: CASSFGGQLSYEQYF. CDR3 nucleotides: TGTGCCAGCAGTTTCGGCGGACAGCTCTCCTACGAGCAGTACTTC.

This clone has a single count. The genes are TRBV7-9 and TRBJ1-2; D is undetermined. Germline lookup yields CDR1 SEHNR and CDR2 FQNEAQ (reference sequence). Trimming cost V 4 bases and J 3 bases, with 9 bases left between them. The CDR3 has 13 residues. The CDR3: CASSYDNYYGYTF. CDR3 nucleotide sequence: TGTGCCAGCAGCTACGACAACTACTATGGCTACACCTTC.

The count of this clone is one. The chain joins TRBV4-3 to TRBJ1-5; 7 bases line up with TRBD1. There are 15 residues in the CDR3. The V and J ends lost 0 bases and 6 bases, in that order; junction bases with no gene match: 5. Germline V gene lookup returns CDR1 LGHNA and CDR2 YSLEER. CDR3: CASSQDRGEGQPQHF. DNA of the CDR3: TGCGCCAGCAGCCAAGACAGGGGGGAAGGTCAGCCCCAGCATTTT.

The CDR3 here is CASSGTGGEQYF. In DNA form, the CDR3 reads TGTGCCAGCAGTGGGACAGGGGGCGAGCAGTACTTC. This chain connects TRBV2 to TRBJ2-7; 10 nucleotides match TRBD1. CDR3 length equals 12 residues. J lost 6 bases, V lost 4 bases, and 0 bases had no gene match. Germline CDR1 and CDR2: SNHLY and FYNNEI.

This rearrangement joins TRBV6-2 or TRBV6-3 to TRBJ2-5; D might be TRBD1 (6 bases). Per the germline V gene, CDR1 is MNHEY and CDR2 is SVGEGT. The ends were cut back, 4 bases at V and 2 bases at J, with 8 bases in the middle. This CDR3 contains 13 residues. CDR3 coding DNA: TGTGCCAGCAGTTGGGGGACACAAGAGACCCAGTACTTC. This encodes CASSWGTQETQYF.

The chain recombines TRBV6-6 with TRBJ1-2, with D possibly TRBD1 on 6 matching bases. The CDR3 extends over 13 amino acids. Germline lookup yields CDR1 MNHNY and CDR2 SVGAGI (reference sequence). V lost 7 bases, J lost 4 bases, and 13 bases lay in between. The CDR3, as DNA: TGTGCCAGCACCATAGGACAGACCTATGGCTACACCTTC. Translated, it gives CASTIGQTYGYTF.

The CDR3 DNA sequence: TGTGCCAGCAGTTTCGGGGGCTCTGGGGCCAACGTCCTGACTTTC. This encodes CASSFGGSGANVLTF. The chain recombines TRBV27 with TRBJ2-6; the D gene is possibly TRBD2 (6 bases). This CDR3 comprises 15 residues. CDR1 is MNHEY and CDR2 is SMNVEV in the germline V gene (reference sequence). The ends were cut back, 3 bases at V and 0 bases at J, with 6 bases in the middle. Complete variable domain (other parts from reference TRBV27 and TRBJ2-6): EAQVTQNPRYLITVTGKKLTVTCSQNMNHEYMSWYRQDPGLGLRQIYYSMNVEVTDKGDVPEGYKVSRKEKRNFPLILESPSPNQTSLYFCASSFGGSGANVLTFGAGSRLTVL.

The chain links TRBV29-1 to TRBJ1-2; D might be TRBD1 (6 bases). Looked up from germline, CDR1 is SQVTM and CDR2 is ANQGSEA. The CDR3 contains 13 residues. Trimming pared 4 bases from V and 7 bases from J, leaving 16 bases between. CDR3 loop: CSVGRAGDVGYTF. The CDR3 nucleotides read TGCAGCGTTGGACGGGCAGGGGATGTTGGCTACACCTTC. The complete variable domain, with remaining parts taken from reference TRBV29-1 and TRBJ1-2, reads SAVISQKPSRDICQRGTSLTIQCQVDSQVTMMFWYRQQPGQSLTLIATANQGSEATYESGFVIDKFPISRPNLTFSTLTVSNMSPEDSSIYLCSVGRAGDVGYTFGSGTRLTVV.

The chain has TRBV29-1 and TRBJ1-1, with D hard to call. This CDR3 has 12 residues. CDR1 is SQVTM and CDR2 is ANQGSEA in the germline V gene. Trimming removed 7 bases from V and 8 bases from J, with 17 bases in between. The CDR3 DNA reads TGCAGCGCCACCTGGCAGACTACCGAAGCTTTCTTT. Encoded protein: CSATWQTTEAFF.

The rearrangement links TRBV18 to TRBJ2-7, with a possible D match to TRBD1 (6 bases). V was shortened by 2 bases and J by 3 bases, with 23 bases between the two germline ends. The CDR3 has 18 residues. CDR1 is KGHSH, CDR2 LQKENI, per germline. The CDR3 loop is CASSPTASMGASDYEQYF. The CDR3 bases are TGTGCCAGCTCACCAACCGCTTCCATGGGGGCGAGTGACTACGAGCAGTACTTC.

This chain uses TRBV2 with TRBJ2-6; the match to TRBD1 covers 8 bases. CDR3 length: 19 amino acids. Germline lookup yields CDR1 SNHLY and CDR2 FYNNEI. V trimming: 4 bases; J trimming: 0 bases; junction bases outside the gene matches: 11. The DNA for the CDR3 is TGTGCCAGCAGTGCCAACAGGGGGTTACCCCTCTCTGGGGCCAACGTCCTGACTTTC. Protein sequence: CASSANRGLPLSGANVLTF.

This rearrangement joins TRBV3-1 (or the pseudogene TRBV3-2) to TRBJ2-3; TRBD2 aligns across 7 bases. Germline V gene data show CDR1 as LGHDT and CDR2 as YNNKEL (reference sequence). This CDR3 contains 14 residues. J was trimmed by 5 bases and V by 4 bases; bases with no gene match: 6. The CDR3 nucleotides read TGTGCCAGCAGCCGCTCTAGCGGTGAAGATACGCAGTATTTT. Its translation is CASSRSSGEDTQYF.

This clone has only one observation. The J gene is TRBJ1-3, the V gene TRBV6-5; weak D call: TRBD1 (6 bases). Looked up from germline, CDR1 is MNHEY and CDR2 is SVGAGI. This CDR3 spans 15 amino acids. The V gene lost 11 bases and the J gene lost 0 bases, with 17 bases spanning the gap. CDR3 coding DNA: TGTGCCGCAGAGGGGGTCCCAACCTCTGGAAACACCATATATTTT. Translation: CAAEGVPTSGNTIYF.

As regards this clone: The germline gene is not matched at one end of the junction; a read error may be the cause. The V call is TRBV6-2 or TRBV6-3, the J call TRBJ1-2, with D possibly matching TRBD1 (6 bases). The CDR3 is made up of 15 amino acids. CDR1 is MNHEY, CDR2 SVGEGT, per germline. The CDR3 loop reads CASSVQGPSNYGYTF. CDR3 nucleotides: TGTGCCAGCAGCGTACAGGGCCCCTCTAATTATGGCTACACCTTC.

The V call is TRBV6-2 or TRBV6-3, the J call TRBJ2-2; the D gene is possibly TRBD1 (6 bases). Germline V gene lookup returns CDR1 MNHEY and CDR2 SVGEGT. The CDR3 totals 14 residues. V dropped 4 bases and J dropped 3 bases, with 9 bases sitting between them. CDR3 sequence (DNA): TGTGCCAGCAGTTCAGGACAGCACACCGGGGAGCTGTTTTTT. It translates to CASSSGQHTGELFF.

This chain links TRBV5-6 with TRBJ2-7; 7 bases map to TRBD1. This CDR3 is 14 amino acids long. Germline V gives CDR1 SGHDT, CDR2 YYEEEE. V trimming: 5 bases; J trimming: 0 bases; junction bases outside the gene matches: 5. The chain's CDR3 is CASRPGQSSYEQYF. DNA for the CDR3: TGTGCCAGCAGACCGGGACAGAGCTCCTACGAGCAGTACTTC.

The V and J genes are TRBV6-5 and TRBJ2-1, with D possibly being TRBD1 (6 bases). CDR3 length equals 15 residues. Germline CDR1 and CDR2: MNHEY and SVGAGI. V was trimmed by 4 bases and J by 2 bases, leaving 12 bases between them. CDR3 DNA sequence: TGTGCCAGCAGTTTACAGGGTAGGACCTACAATGAGCAGTTCTTC. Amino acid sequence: CASSLQGRTYNEQFF.

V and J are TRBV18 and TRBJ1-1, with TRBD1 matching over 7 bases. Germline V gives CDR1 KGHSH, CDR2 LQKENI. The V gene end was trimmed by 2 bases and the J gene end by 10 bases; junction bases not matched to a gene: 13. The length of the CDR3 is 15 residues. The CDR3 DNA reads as TGTGCCAGCTCACCAGTGGGACAGCAATTGTCGGGAGCTTTCTTT. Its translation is CASSPVGQQLSGAFF.